The 9 T cell receptor beta chains given below trace back to one sample, sequenced in a study of CD4 and CD8 cells across lung adenocarcinoma regions. TCRdb redid the calling of the PCR reads with MiXCR, one entry per CDR3 protein. The data contain fewer than 10,000 distinct CDR3 sequences, over 45% of them singletons. Sequencing was performed on CD4+ T cells from the margin of a lung tumor. The source is a female donor with lung adenocarcinoma. The CD4 and CD8 labels of this study may be unreliable.

The chain joins TRBV27 to TRBJ2-1; tentatively, D is TRBD2 (7 bases). In germline, CDR1 is MNHEY, CDR2 SMNVEV (reference sequence). The CDR3 spans 18 residues. Trimming removed 6 bases from V and 0 bases from J, with 21 bases in between. The CDR3 is CASSLWEGGGDSYNEQFF. The CDR3 DNA is TGTGCCAGCAGCCTATGGGAGGGGGGGGGTGACTCCTACAATGAGCAGTTCTTC.

The V gene is TRBV30, the J gene TRBJ1-4; 8 positions match TRBD1. This CDR3 region has 11 residues. Trimming at V came to 4 bases and at J to 8 bases, leaving 0 bases not matched to a gene. Germline lookup yields CDR1 GTSNPN and CDR2 SVGIG (reference sequence). CDR3 nucleotides: TGTGCCTGGACAGGGGGCGAAAAACTGTTTTTT. Its translation is CAWTGGEKLFF.

The chain links TRBV6-5 to TRBJ1-1, with D maybe TRBD1 (6 bases). Trimming cost V 2 bases and J 1 base, with 11 bases left between them. Germline loops: CDR1 MNHEY, CDR2 SVGAGI. This CDR3 is built from 15 residues. The CDR3 spells CASSYQGSTNTEAFF. CDR3 nucleotide sequence: TGTGCCAGCAGTTACCAGGGGAGCACGAACACTGAAGCTTTCTTT.

This chain uses TRBV6-1 with TRBJ1-6; 10 nucleotides agree with TRBD1. This CDR3 comprises 15 residues. J was trimmed by 9 bases and V by 5 bases; bases with no gene match: 7. Germline values: CDR1 MNHNS, CDR2 SASEGT. CDR3 region: CASSPRDRGGSPLHF. CDR3 bases: TGTGCCAGCAGTCCCCGGGACAGGGGTGGTTCACCCCTCCACTTT.

Ten or more counts support this clonotype. This could be a read error, since a much larger clone is one nucleotide away. The chain employs TRBV6-1 and TRBJ2-1; TRBD2 agrees at 13 bases. Germline values: CDR1 MNHNS, CDR2 SASEGT. The CDR3 covers 16 residues. V shed 7 bases, J shed 13 bases, and the junction held 16 bases outside the gene matches. The CDR3 loop reads CASTRWTSGSSGTQFF. The CDR3 nucleotides read TGTGCCAGCACCCGCTGGACTAGCGGGAGTTCTGGGACCCAGTTCTTC.

The V gene is TRBV6-1, the J gene TRBJ2-1; TRBD2 agrees at 7 bases. The end of the DNA aligns better with TRBJ2-7, so the J call may be wrong. Germline CDR1 reads MNHNS; CDR2 reads SASEGT. CDR3 size: 14 residues. CDR3 loop: CASAGGAGVQEQYF. Written as DNA, the CDR3 is TGTGCCAGCGCTGGTGGGGCGGGAGTTCAGGAGCAGTACTTC.

This clonotype showed up many times. The chain links TRBV6-5 to TRBJ2-5, with 7 bases lining up with TRBD2. V gave up 7 bases and J gave up 4 bases; unmatched junction bases: 9. Germline CDR1 and CDR2: MNHEY and SVGAGI. The CDR3 totals 14 residues. CDR3 region: CASTPGLGTETQYF. The CDR3 region has the DNA TGTGCCAGCACCCCTGGACTAGGGACAGAGACCCAGTACTTC.

Concerning this clonotype itself: Relative to the germline gene, one junction end is altered; a read error may explain this. The V gene is TRBV6-5, the J gene TRBJ2-3; TRBD1 matches 7 bases. The CDR3 consists of 15 residues. Germline CDR1 reads MNHEY; CDR2 reads SVGAGI. The CDR3 coding sequence is TGTGCCGGGGGTTACGGGGAAGGGGGCGCAGATACGCAGTATTTC. It translates to CAGGYGEGGADTQYF.

As concerns this clonotype: This may be a read error, as it is one base from a much larger clone. The chain carries TRBV20-1 and TRBJ2-3, with D maybe TRBD1 (6 bases). Germline V lookup: CDR1 DFQATT, CDR2 SNEGSKA (reference sequence). There are 11 residues in the CDR3. The DNA for the CDR3 is TGCAGTGCTCACAGGGAAGATATGCAGTATTTT. Translation gives CSAHREDMQYF.